Below, 21 T cell receptor beta chains from the same sample are listed, as sequenced in a study of control samples from healthy donors and cancer patients. Some clones are missing from TCRdb's copy, which holds only in-frame ones; the method was immunoSEQ multiplex PCR. The repertoire holds about 250,000 clones, with around 79% as singletons. The sequencing input was PBMCs. Receptors were obtained from a woman aged 55-69 years with lung cancer.

This clone was seen a handful of times. V and J are TRBV28 and TRBJ1-5; 8 nucleotides align to TRBD1. Trimming at V came to 4 bases and at J to 7 bases, leaving 9 bases not matched to a gene. Germline CDR1 and CDR2: MDHEN and SYDVKM. The CDR3 contains 15 residues. The CDR3: CASSSPGGARQPQHF. CDR3 sequence (DNA): TGTGCCAGCAGTTCCCCAGGGGGCGCAAGGCAGCCCCAGCATTTT.

The chain recombines TRBV3-1 (or the pseudogene TRBV3-2) with TRBJ1-1, with 8 bases matching TRBD1. The CDR3 is 13 amino acids. J was trimmed by 5 bases and V by 6 bases; bases with no gene match: 5. From germline, CDR1 is LGHDT and CDR2 YNNKEL (reference sequence). The CDR3 is CASSQYRGTEAFF. CDR3 bases: TGTGCCAGCAGTCAATACAGGGGGACTGAAGCTTTCTTT.

Here the CDR3 DNA reads TGTGCCAGTAGTCGTCGGGGACTAGCGGGAGGATCAGATACGCAGTATTTT. Translated: CASSRRGLAGGSDTQYF. The chain joins TRBV19 to TRBJ2-3; 15 bases map to TRBD2. V lost 5 bases to trimming and J lost 4 bases; unmatched junction nucleotides: 7. Per the germline V gene, CDR1 is LNHDA and CDR2 is SQIVND (reference sequence). The CDR3 runs 17 residues.

There are a few counts of this clone. The rearrangement links TRBV7-9 to TRBJ2-7; 8 nucleotides agree with TRBD1. V lost 5 bases and J lost 6; bases outside the gene matches: 9. This CDR3 comprises 14 residues. From germline, CDR1 is SEHNR and CDR2 FQNEAQ (reference sequence). The CDR3 DNA follows: TGTGCCAGCAGCCTACCCGGGACAGGTGGCGAGCAGTACTTC. The encoded protein is CASSLPGTGGEQYF.

The V gene is TRBV18, the J gene TRBJ1-2, with D uncertain. Germline V gene data show CDR1 as KGHSH and CDR2 as LQKENI. This CDR3 is 14 amino acids long. V was shortened by 0 bases and J by 6 bases, with 11 bases between the two germline ends. The CDR3 bases are TGTGCCAGCTCACCACCTGGCACAAGCAATGGCTACACCTTC. It specifies CASSPPGTSNGYTF.

This clone was detected only once. Other DNA variants within this sample encode the same CDR3. Here the CDR3 reads CASSSRLPAGGRNWNEQFF. The CDR3 bases are TGTGCCAGCAGCTCCCGCTTGCCAGCGGGGGGGCGAAATTGGAATGAGCAGTTCTTC. This sequence joins TRBV7-9 and TRBJ2-1; the match to TRBD2 covers 10 bases. This CDR3 comprises 19 residues. Looked up from germline, CDR1 is SEHNR and CDR2 is FQNEAQ (reference sequence). The V segment lost 4 bases and the J segment 7 bases; nucleotides outside the gene matches: 19.

This clone was counted at least ten times. The chain is built from TRBV12-3 or TRBV12-4 and TRBJ1-2; the D gene is possibly TRBD1 (6 bases). V gave up 5 bases and J gave up 4 bases, with 11 bases separating them. The CDR3 contains 13 residues. The DNA for the CDR3 is TGTGCCAGCAGTCGGGACACCTCCTATGGCTACACCTTC. This encodes CASSRDTSYGYTF.

This clone was observed once. V gene TRBV3-1 (or the pseudogene TRBV3-2) combines with J gene TRBJ1-1; perhaps TRBD1 as D (5 bases). The germline V gene has CDR1 LGHDT and CDR2 YNNKEL (reference sequence). This CDR3 is built from 15 residues. Trimming took off 0 bases at V and 5 bases at J, with 13 bases between the two ends. CDR3 bases: TGTGCCAGCAGCCAAGATCCGAGGGGATCGACTGAAGCTTTCTTT. Protein product: CASSQDPRGSTEAFF.

The chain employs TRBV7-9 and TRBJ1-1; a possible D gene is TRBD1 (6 bases). The V and J ends lost 5 bases and 0 bases respectively, with 13 bases between them. Per germline, CDR1 SEHNR and CDR2 FQNEAQ (reference sequence). This CDR3 has 15 residues. The CDR3 loop reads CASSLGQLMNTEAFF. The CDR3 region has the DNA TGTGCCAGCAGCCTCGGACAGCTCATGAACACTGAAGCTTTCTTT.

The V and J genes are TRBV9 and TRBJ1-1, with 7 positions matching TRBD1. The CDR3 spans 14 residues. V dropped 1 base and J dropped 5; count of bases not matched to a gene: 5. Germline V lookup: CDR1 SGDLS, CDR2 YYNGEE. The CDR3 protein is CASSVMPGGTEAFF. The CDR3 DNA reads TGTGCCAGCAGCGTAATGCCAGGGGGAACTGAAGCTTTCTTT.

J is TRBJ1-1 and V is TRBV28, with D unclear. With 3 bases removed from V and 0 bases from J, the gap between germline ends came to 17 bases. Germline lookup yields CDR1 MDHEN and CDR2 SYDVKM. The CDR3 spans 17 residues. The CDR3 coding sequence is TGTGCCAGCAGTTTTGGGAGCTTGGGCTACATGAACACTGAAGCTTTCTTT. It specifies CASSFGSLGYMNTEAFF.

This chain uses TRBV2 with TRBJ2-2, with TRBD2 as a possible D gene (6 bases). The V gene lost 7 bases and the J gene lost 7 bases, with 16 bases spanning the gap. CDR1 SNHLY and CDR2 FYNNEI come from the germline V gene. The CDR3 loop spans 14 amino acids. CDR3 residues: CASMSGPLFGELFF. The CDR3 region has the DNA TGTGCCAGCATGAGCGGGCCCCTCTTCGGGGAGCTGTTTTTT.

This clone was counted between two and nine times. The chain employs TRBV7-9 and TRBJ1-2, with D possibly being TRBD1 (5 bases). The CDR3 is 14 amino acids. Trimming shortened V by 2 bases and J by 4 bases, and 11 bases separated the two germline ends. Germline V gives CDR1 SEHNR, CDR2 FQNEAQ (reference sequence). CDR3 protein: CASSLMEGSYGYTF. In DNA form, the CDR3 reads TGTGCCAGCAGCTTAATGGAGGGGAGCTATGGCTACACCTTC.

The chain uses TRBV11-1 and TRBJ1-4, with 7 bases aligning to TRBD1. Germline-derived CDR1 and CDR2 are SGHAT and FQDESV (reference sequence). V trimming: 3 bases; J trimming: 8 bases; junction bases outside the gene matches: 6. The CDR3 has 14 residues. CDR3 amino acids: CASSFQGQKEKLFF. CDR3 coding DNA: TGTGCCAGCAGCTTCCAGGGACAGAAAGAAAAACTGTTTTTT.

This clone was seen only a few times. V gene TRBV6-5 combines with J gene TRBJ1-1; weak D call: TRBD1 (6 bases). The V gene's germline CDR1 is MNHEY and CDR2 SVGAGI. Trimming stripped 2 bases from V and 7 bases from J, with 17 bases between. The CDR3 consists of 15 residues. DNA of the CDR3: TGTGCCAGCAGTTACCCCCGGACAGTGCCCATTGAAGCTTTCTTT. This encodes CASSYPRTVPIEAFF.

The chain carries TRBV2 and TRBJ2-5; weak D call: TRBD1 (5 bases). V lost 5 bases and J 5 bases, leaving 12 bases between the germline ends. Germline V gene lookup returns CDR1 SNHLY and CDR2 FYNNEI. The CDR3 spans 13 residues. DNA for the CDR3: TGTGCCAGCAGTCTGGAAGGGGTGGAGACCCAGTACTTC. Translating gives CASSLEGVETQYF.

The chain uses TRBV19 and TRBJ1-1; 7 nucleotides agree with TRBD1. This CDR3 has 14 residues. CDR1 and CDR2 from the germline V gene are LNHDA and SQIVND (reference sequence). The ends lost 6 bases at V and 5 bases at J; junction bases unmatched: 9. The CDR3 sequence is CASSEQGWDTEAFF. CDR3 bases: TGTGCCAGTAGCGAACAGGGGTGGGATACTGAAGCTTTCTTT.

This rearrangement joins TRBV6-1 to TRBJ2-7; unclear D gene. This CDR3 is built from 15 residues. From germline, CDR1 is MNHNS and CDR2 SASEGT. V lost 2 bases and J lost 5, with 16 bases in between. CDR3 in DNA: TGTGCCAGCAGTGAAATCCCCCCCAGAGTCGACGAGCAGTACTTC. It encodes CASSEIPPRVDEQYF.

This rearrangement joins TRBV28 to TRBJ1-4; D is possibly TRBD1 (6 bases). The CDR3 sequence is 14 residues long. Germline V gene data show CDR1 as MDHEN and CDR2 as SYDVKM. Trimming took 6 bases from V and 7 from J, leaving 15 bases between them. This CDR3 is CASRPQGQGEKLFF. CDR3 nucleotides: TGTGCCAGCAGACCTCAGGGGCAGGGTGAAAAACTGTTTTTT. The variable domain in full, completed from reference TRBV28 and TRBJ1-4, reads DVKVTQSSRYLVKRTGEKVFLECVQDMDHENMFWYRQDPGLGLRLIYFSYDVKMKEKGDIPEGYSVSREKKERFSLILESASTNQTSMYLCASRPQGQGEKLFFGSGTQLSVL.

This clone came up once. This chain connects TRBV4-1 to TRBJ2-1; D remains unclear. Germline values: CDR1 MGHRA, CDR2 YSYEKL. The CDR3 totals 16 residues. Trimming removed 2 bases from V and 0 bases from J, with 11 bases in between. In nucleotides, the CDR3 is TGCGCCAGCAGCCAATCTACCGTTAGCTCCTACAATGAGCAGTTCTTC. The encoded protein is CASSQSTVSSYNEQFF.

The V call is TRBV24-1, the J call TRBJ1-2, with D possibly being TRBD1 (5 bases). Trimming pared 4 bases from V and 5 bases from J, leaving 13 bases between. The CDR3 has 14 residues. From germline, CDR1 is KGHDR and CDR2 SFDVKD. In nucleotides, the CDR3 is TGTGCCACCAGTGACGTTGACAGTGGATATGGCTACACCTTC. Residues: CATSDVDSGYGYTF.